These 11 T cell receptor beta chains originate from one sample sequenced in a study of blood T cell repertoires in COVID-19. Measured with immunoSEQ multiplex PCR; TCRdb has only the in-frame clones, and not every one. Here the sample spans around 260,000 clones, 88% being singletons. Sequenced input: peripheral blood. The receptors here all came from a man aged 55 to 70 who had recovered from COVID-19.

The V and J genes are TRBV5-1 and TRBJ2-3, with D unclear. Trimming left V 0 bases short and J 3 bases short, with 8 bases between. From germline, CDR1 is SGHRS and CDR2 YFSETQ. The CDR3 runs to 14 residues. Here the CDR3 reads CASSLATLTDTQYF. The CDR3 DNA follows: TGCGCCAGCAGCTTGGCGACATTAACAGATACGCAGTATTTT.

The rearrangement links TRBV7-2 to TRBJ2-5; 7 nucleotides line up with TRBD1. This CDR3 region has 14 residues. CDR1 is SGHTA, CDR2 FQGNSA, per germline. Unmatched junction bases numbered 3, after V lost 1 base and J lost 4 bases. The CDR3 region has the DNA TGTGCCAGCAGCTTAGTTAGGGGGCGAGAGACCCAGTACTTC. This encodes CASSLVRGRETQYF.

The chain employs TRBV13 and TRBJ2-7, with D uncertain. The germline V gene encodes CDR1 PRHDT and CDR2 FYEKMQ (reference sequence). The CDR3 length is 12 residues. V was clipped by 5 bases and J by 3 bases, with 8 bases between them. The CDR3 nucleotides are TGTGCCAGCAGCGCAGTCCGCTACGAGCAGTACTTC. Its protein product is CASSAVRYEQYF.

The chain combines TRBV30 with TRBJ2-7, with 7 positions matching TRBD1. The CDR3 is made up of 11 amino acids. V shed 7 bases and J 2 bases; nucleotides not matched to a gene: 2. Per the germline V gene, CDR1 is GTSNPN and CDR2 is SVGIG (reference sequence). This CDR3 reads CASDRAYEQYF. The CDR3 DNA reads TGTGCCTCAGACAGGGCCTACGAGCAGTACTTC.

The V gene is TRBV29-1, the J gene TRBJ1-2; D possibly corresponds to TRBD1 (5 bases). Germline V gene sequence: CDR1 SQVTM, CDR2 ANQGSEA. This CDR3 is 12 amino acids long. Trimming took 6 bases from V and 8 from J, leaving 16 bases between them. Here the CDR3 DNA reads TGCAGCGTCCCCACGGGGGGATCCGGCTACACCTTC. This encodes CSVPTGGSGYTF.

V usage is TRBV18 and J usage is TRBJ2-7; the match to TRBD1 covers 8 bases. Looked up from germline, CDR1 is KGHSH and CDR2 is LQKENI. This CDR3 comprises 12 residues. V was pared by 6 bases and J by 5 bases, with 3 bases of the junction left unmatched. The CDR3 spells CASSAGGHEQYF. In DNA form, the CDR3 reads TGTGCCAGCTCGGCAGGGGGCCACGAGCAGTACTTC.

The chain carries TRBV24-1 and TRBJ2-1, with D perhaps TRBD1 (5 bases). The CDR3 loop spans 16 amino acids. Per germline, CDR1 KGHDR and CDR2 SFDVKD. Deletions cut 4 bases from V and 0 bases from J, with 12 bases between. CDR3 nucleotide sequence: TGTGCCACCAGTGACGCAGGGATGGGCTCCTACAATGAGCAGTTCTTC. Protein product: CATSDAGMGSYNEQFF.

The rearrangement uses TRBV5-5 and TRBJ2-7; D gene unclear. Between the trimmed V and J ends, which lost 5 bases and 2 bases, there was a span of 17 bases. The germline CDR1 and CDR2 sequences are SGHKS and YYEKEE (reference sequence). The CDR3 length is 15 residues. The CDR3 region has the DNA TGTGCCAGCAGGCGCACGCTGCTTTCGACCTACGAGCAGTACTTC. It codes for CASRRTLLSTYEQYF.

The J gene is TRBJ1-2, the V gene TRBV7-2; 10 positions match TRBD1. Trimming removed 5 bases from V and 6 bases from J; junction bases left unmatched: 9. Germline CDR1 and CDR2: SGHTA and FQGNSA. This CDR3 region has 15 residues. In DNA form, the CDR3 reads TGTGCCAGCAGCATAGGGACAGGGGTTTCGAATGGCTACACCTTC. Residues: CASSIGTGVSNGYTF.

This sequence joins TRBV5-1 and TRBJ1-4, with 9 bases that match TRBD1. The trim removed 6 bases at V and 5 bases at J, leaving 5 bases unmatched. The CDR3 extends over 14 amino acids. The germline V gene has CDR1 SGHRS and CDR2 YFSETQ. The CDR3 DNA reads TGCGCCAGCACCCCGACAGGGGGAAATGAAAAACTGTTTTTT. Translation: CASTPTGGNEKLFF. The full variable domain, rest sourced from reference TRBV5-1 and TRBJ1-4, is KAGVTQTPRYLIKTRGQQVTLSCSPISGHRSVSWYQQTPGQGLQFLFEYFSETQRNKGNFPGRFSGRQFSNSRSEMNVSTLELGDSALYLCASTPTGGNEKLFFGSGTQLSVL.

The CDR3 region has the DNA TGTGCCAGCAGCCATCTGGCTAGCGGGGTTTCAGCAGATACGCAGTATTTT. Encoded protein: CASSHLASGVSADTQYF. The V gene is TRBV3-1 (or the pseudogene TRBV3-2), the J gene TRBJ2-3; 9 bases fit TRBD2. Trimming at V came to 3 bases and at J to 4 bases, leaving 11 bases not matched to a gene. CDR3 length: 17 amino acids. Germline CDR1 and CDR2: LGHDT and YNNKEL (reference sequence).